Listed below are T cell receptor beta chains from one sample, sequenced in a study of blood T cell repertoires in COVID-19. The repertoire was sequenced with immunoSEQ multiplex PCR; TCRdb's copy has only in-frame clones and lacks some. Counted here are 20,000 or so clones, 70% to 85% occurring once; the ten biggest clones make up about 6.1%. Sequencing used peripheral blood. The receptors stem from a human donor in a cohort sampled during active COVID-19. Both conserved end residues are part of each CDR3. D genes are given only for firm matches. Clone size is stated in some rows and not others, as once, few, many or a class when expanded.

cdr3_aa: CASSIPGSYEQYF
cdr3_nt: TGTGCCAGTAGTATCCCCGGTTCTTACGAGCAGTACTTC
clone_size: .
d_call: .
j_call: TRBJ2-7
v_call: TRBV19

cdr3_aa: CASSSSGGQGSPLHF
cdr3_nt: TGTGCCAGCAGTTCCTCCGGGGGGCAAGGATCACCCCTCCACTTT
clone_size: .
d_call: .
j_call: TRBJ1-6
v_call: TRBV28

cdr3_aa: CASSLDRNYGYTF
cdr3_nt: TGTGCCAGCAGCTTGGACAGGAACTATGGCTACACCTTC
clone_size: once
d_call: .
j_call: TRBJ1-2
v_call: TRBV5-6

cdr3_aa: CASSDSSGSYNEQFF
cdr3_nt: TGTGCCAGCAGTGACTCTAGCGGCTCCTACAATGAGCAGTTCTTC
clone_size: medium-sized
d_call: .
j_call: TRBJ2-1
v_call: TRBV6-4

cdr3_aa: CASSIDSVGSSYNEQFF
cdr3_nt: TGTGCCAGTAGTATAGACAGCGTCGGAAGCTCCTACAATGAGCAGTTCTTC
clone_size: .
d_call: .
j_call: TRBJ2-1
v_call: TRBV19

cdr3_aa: CASSKVRGDQPQHF
cdr3_nt: TGTGCCAGCAGCAAGGTACGGGGGGATCAGCCCCAGCATTTT
clone_size: .
d_call: .
j_call: TRBJ1-5
v_call: TRBV3-1/TRBV3-2

cdr3_aa: CASSKRAGLRDNEQFF
cdr3_nt: TGTGCCAGCAGCAAACGGGCCGGGTTGAGGGATAATGAGCAGTTCTTC
clone_size: .
d_call: .
j_call: TRBJ2-1
v_call: TRBV7-8

cdr3_aa: CASSSRVDQPQHF
cdr3_nt: TGTGCCAGCAGCTCCAGGGTGGATCAGCCCCAGCATTTT
clone_size: .
d_call: .
j_call: TRBJ1-5
v_call: TRBV7-6

cdr3_aa: CASSVSGGRNIQYF
cdr3_nt: TGTGCCAGCAGCGTTTCAGGGGGCCGAAACATTCAGTACTTC
clone_size: .
d_call: TRBD1
j_call: TRBJ2-4
v_call: TRBV7-2

cdr3_aa: CASSQLTSGRSGELFF
cdr3_nt: TGTGCCAGCAGCCAGTTGACTAGCGGGAGGTCCGGGGAGCTGTTTTTT
clone_size: .
d_call: TRBD2
j_call: TRBJ2-2
v_call: TRBV5-4

cdr3_aa: CASSFLTSTDTQYF
cdr3_nt: TGTGCCAGCAGCTTCCTGACTAGCACAGATACGCAGTATTTT
clone_size: .
d_call: .
j_call: TRBJ2-3
v_call: TRBV9

cdr3_aa: CASSQDLNRANEKLFF
cdr3_nt: TGCGCCAGCAGCCAAGATTTGAACAGGGCTAATGAAAAACTGTTTTTT
clone_size: .
d_call: .
j_call: TRBJ1-4
v_call: TRBV4-3

cdr3_aa: CASSQTSGGELFF
cdr3_nt: TGTGCCAGCAGCCAGACCTCGGGCGGGGAGCTGTTTTTT
clone_size: .
d_call: .
j_call: TRBJ2-2
v_call: TRBV4-2

cdr3_aa: CASSKMDSSYGYTF
cdr3_nt: TGTGCCAGCAGCAAAATGGACAGCTCCTATGGCTACACCTTC
clone_size: .
d_call: .
j_call: TRBJ1-2
v_call: TRBV7-9

cdr3_aa: CASSDRTGNYGYTF
cdr3_nt: TGTGCCAGCAGCGACCGGACAGGGAACTATGGCTACACCTTC
clone_size: .
d_call: TRBD1
j_call: TRBJ1-2
v_call: TRBV7-2

cdr3_aa: CSVDGGSRHSYNEQFF
cdr3_nt: TGCAGCGTTGACGGTGGGAGCCGCCACTCCTACAATGAGCAGTTCTTC
clone_size: .
d_call: .
j_call: TRBJ2-1
v_call: TRBV29-1

cdr3_aa: CSVGETGGSAGELFF
cdr3_nt: TGCAGCGTTGGAGAGACAGGGGGCTCGGCCGGGGAGCTGTTTTTT
clone_size: once
d_call: TRBD1
j_call: TRBJ2-2
v_call: TRBV29-1

cdr3_aa: CASSLGPQGTTGELFF
cdr3_nt: TGCGCCAGCAGCTTGGGGCCGCAGGGGACCACCGGGGAGCTGTTTTTT
clone_size: few
d_call: .
j_call: TRBJ2-2
v_call: TRBV5-1

cdr3_aa: CASSSSGKGEQFF
cdr3_nt: TGTGCCAGCAGTTCTAGCGGGAAAGGTGAGCAGTTCTTC
clone_size: .
d_call: TRBD2
j_call: TRBJ2-1
v_call: TRBV12-3/TRBV12-4

cdr3_aa: CASKPKRAKDTQYF
cdr3_nt: TGTGCCAGCAAACCTAAGCGGGCAAAAGATACGCAGTATTTT
clone_size: .
d_call: .
j_call: TRBJ2-3
v_call: TRBV7-9

cdr3_aa: CASSESSWSGTKNIQYF
cdr3_nt: TGTGCCAGCAGTGAATCGAGTTGGAGCGGGACTAAAAACATTCAGTACTTC
clone_size: few
d_call: TRBD2
j_call: TRBJ2-4
v_call: TRBV25-1

cdr3_aa: CASRKRGIYEQYF
cdr3_nt: TGTGCCAGCCGTAAAAGGGGGATTTACGAGCAGTACTTC
clone_size: .
d_call: .
j_call: TRBJ2-7
v_call: TRBV6-5

cdr3_aa: CASSQGRGLYGYTF
cdr3_nt: TGTGCCAGCAGCCAAGGCAGGGGCCTTTATGGCTACACCTTC
clone_size: .
d_call: .
j_call: TRBJ1-2
v_call: TRBV3-1/TRBV3-2

cdr3_aa: CASRVSTDTQYF
cdr3_nt: TGTGCCAGCCGAGTGTCCACAGATACGCAGTATTTT
clone_size: .
d_call: .
j_call: TRBJ2-3
v_call: TRBV18

cdr3_aa: CASSQDYLSSYEQYF
cdr3_nt: TGCGCCAGCAGCCAAGACTACCTAAGCTCCTACGAGCAGTACTTC
clone_size: .
d_call: .
j_call: TRBJ2-7
v_call: TRBV4-3

cdr3_aa: CASSRAGTEYNEQFF
cdr3_nt: TGCGCCAGCAGTCGGGCCGGGACAGAGTACAATGAGCAGTTCTTC
clone_size: .
d_call: TRBD1
j_call: TRBJ2-1
v_call: TRBV5-1

cdr3_aa: CASSYTLADYEQYF
cdr3_nt: TGTGCCAGCAGTTACACCCTAGCGGACTACGAGCAGTACTTC
clone_size: .
d_call: TRBD2
j_call: TRBJ2-7
v_call: TRBV6-5

cdr3_aa: CASSQGGPGQGFAEAFF
cdr3_nt: TGTGCCAGCAGCCAAGGCGGGCCGGGACAGGGTTTTGCTGAAGCTTTCTTT
clone_size: .
d_call: TRBD1
j_call: TRBJ1-1
v_call: TRBV14

cdr3_aa: CASSYRDRGNTEAFF
cdr3_nt: TGTGCCAGCAGTTACCGGGACAGGGGGAACACTGAAGCTTTCTTT
clone_size: .
d_call: TRBD1
j_call: TRBJ1-1
v_call: TRBV6-2/TRBV6-3

cdr3_aa: CASSHPPVVAGAPSQFF
cdr3_nt: TGTGCCAGCAGCCACCCCCCTGTGGTAGCGGGGGCCCCGTCCCAGTTCTTC
clone_size: .
d_call: TRBD2
j_call: TRBJ2-1
v_call: TRBV3-1/TRBV3-2

cdr3_aa: CASSPATSGTQETQYF
cdr3_nt: TGTGCCAGCAGCCCTGCGACTAGCGGGACCCAAGAGACCCAGTACTTC
clone_size: .
d_call: TRBD2
j_call: TRBJ2-5
v_call: TRBV5-4

cdr3_aa: CASSLWDSPNTGELFF
cdr3_nt: TGTGCCAGCAGCCTATGGGACAGCCCGAACACCGGGGAGCTGTTTTTT
clone_size: .
d_call: TRBD1
j_call: TRBJ2-2
v_call: TRBV28

cdr3_aa: CAIRTDSNQPQHF
cdr3_nt: TGTGCCATCAGGACAGATAGCAATCAGCCCCAGCATTTT
clone_size: few
d_call: .
j_call: TRBJ1-5
v_call: TRBV10-3

cdr3_aa: CASSRIAGGPLGEQYF
cdr3_nt: TGTGCCAGCAGTAGAATAGCGGGAGGGCCGCTAGGCGAGCAGTACTTC
clone_size: .
d_call: TRBD2
j_call: TRBJ2-7
v_call: TRBV6-6

cdr3_aa: CASSPPGHHEQFF
cdr3_nt: TGTGCCAGCAGCCCACCGGGACACCATGAGCAGTTCTTC
clone_size: .
d_call: .
j_call: TRBJ2-1
v_call: TRBV7-2

cdr3_aa: CASSLAGGTDTQYF
cdr3_nt: TGTGCCAGCTCTCTAGCGGGAGGCACAGATACGCAGTATTTT
clone_size: .
d_call: TRBD2
j_call: TRBJ2-3
v_call: TRBV25-1

cdr3_aa: CASSSRTSGGSTDTQYF
cdr3_nt: TGTGCCAGCAGTAGCCGGACTAGCGGGGGCTCCACAGATACGCAGTATTTT
clone_size: few
d_call: TRBD2
j_call: TRBJ2-3
v_call: TRBV28

cdr3_aa: CASSLLRGSLLHWREQYF
cdr3_nt: TGTGCCAGCAGCTTACTCCGAGGGAGTCTACTCCATTGGCGCGAGCAGTACTTC
clone_size: .
d_call: .
j_call: TRBJ2-7
v_call: TRBV11-3

cdr3_aa: CASSLGPLAGYEQYF
cdr3_nt: TGTGCCAGCAGCTTAGGTCCCCTAGCGGGCTACGAGCAGTACTTC
clone_size: .
d_call: TRBD2
j_call: TRBJ2-7
v_call: TRBV11-2

cdr3_aa: CASSYSMTIGAYEQYF
cdr3_nt: TGTGCCAGCAGTTACTCGATGACTATCGGGGCCTACGAGCAGTACTTC
clone_size: .
d_call: .
j_call: TRBJ2-7
v_call: TRBV6-5

cdr3_aa: CASSQGPTEGELFF
cdr3_nt: TGTGCCAGCAGCCAGGGCCCAACCGAGGGGGAGCTGTTTTTT
clone_size: .
d_call: .
j_call: TRBJ2-2
v_call: TRBV6-5

cdr3_aa: CASRQGNTIYF
cdr3_nt: TGTGCCAGCAGACAGGGAAACACCATATATTTT
clone_size: .
d_call: .
j_call: TRBJ1-3
v_call: TRBV27